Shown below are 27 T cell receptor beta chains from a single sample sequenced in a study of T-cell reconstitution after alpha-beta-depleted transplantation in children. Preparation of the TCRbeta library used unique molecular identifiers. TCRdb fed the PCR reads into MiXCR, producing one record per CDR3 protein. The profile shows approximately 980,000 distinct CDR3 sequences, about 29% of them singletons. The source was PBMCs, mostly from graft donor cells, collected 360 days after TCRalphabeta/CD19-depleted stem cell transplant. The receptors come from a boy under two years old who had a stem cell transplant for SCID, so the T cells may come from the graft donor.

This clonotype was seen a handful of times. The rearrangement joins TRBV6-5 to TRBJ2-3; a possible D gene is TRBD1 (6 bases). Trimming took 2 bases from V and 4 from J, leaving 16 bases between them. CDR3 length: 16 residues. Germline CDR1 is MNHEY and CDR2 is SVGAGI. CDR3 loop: CASSYRGSGLADTQYF. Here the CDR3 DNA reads TGTGCCAGCAGTTACAGGGGGTCAGGATTGGCAGATACGCAGTATTTT.

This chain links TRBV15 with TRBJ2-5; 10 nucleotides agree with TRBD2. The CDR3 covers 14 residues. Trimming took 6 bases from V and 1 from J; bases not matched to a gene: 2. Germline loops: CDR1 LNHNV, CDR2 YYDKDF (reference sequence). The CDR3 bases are TGTGCCACCAGTTTAGCGGGGGGCCAAGAGACCCAGTACTTC. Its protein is CATSLAGGQETQYF.

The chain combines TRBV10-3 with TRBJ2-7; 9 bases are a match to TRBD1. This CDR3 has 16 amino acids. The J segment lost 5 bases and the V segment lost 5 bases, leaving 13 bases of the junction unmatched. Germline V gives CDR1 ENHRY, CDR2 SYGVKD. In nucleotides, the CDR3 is TGTGCCATCAGTTCCTCGGCCTCGGGACAGGGAGACGAGCAGTACTTC. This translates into CAISSSASGQGDEQYF.

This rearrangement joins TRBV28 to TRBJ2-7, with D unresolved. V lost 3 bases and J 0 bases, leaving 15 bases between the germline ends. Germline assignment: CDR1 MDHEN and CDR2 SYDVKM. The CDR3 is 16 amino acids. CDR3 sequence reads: CASSFLPVRSSYEQYF. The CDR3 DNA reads TGTGCCAGCAGTTTTCTGCCAGTACGGAGCTCCTACGAGCAGTACTTC.

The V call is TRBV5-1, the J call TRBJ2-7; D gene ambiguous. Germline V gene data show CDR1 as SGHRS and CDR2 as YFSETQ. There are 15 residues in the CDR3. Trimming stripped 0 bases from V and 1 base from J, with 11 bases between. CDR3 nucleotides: TGCGCCAGCAGCTTGGATGGCAGAGATTCCTACGAGCAGTACTTC. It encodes CASSLDGRDSYEQYF.

CDR3 sequence (DNA): TGCAGCGCCGGGCGGGGGCACACTGAAGCTTTCTTT. Residues: CSAGRGHTEAFF. This chain connects TRBV29-1 to TRBJ1-1; the D gene is possibly TRBD1 (6 bases). Trimming took 7 bases from V and 3 from J, leaving 12 bases between them. Germline V lookup: CDR1 SQVTM, CDR2 ANQGSEA. The length of the CDR3 is 12 residues.

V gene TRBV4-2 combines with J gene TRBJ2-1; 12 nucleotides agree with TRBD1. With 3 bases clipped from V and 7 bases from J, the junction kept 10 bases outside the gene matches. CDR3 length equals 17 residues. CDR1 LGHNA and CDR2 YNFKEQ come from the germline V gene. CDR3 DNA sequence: TGTGCCAGCAGCCACCCCCTGAGGGACAGGGGGCCGAATGAGCAGTTCTTC. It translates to CASSHPLRDRGPNEQFF.

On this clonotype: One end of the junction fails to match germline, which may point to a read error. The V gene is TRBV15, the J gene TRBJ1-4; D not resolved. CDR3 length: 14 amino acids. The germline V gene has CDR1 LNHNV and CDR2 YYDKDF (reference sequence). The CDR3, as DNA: TGTTCCACCAGCAGAGATCGTCTCGGTGAAAAACTGTTTTTT. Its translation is CSTSRDRLGEKLFF.

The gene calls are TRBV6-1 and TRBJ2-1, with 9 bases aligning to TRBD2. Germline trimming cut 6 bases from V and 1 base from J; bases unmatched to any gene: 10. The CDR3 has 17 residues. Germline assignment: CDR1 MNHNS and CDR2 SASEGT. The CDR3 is CASSHPWLAGSYNEQFF. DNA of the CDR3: TGTGCCAGCAGCCACCCATGGCTAGCGGGGTCCTACAATGAGCAGTTCTTC.

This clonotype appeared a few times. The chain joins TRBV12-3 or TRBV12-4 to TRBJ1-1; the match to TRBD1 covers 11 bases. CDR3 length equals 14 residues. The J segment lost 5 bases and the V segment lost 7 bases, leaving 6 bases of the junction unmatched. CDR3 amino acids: CASTRTGGTTEAFF. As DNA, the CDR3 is TGTGCCAGCACCAGGACAGGGGGCACGACTGAAGCTTTCTTT.

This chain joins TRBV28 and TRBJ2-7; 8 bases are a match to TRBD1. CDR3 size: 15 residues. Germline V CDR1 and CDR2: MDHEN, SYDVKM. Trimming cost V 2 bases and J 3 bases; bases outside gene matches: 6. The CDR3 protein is CASSLTQGVYYEQYF. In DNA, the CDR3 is TGTGCCAGCAGTTTAACACAGGGGGTATACTACGAGCAGTACTTC.

The CDR3, as DNA: TGTGCCTCCGCAGCAGAGGGTAGCAATCAGCCCCAGCATTTT. Translated: CASAAEGSNQPQHF. The J gene is TRBJ1-5, the V gene TRBV25-1, with D unclear. The V end lost 11 bases, the J end lost 0 bases, and 14 bases lay between the germline ends. CDR3 length equals 14 residues. The germline CDR1 and CDR2 sequences are MGHDK and SYGVNS.

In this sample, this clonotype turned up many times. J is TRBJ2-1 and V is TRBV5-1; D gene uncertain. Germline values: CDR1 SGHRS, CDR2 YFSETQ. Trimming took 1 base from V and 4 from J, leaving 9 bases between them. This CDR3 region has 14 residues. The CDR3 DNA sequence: TGCGCCAGCAGCTTGCCCACAGAGTACAATGAGCAGTTCTTC. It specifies CASSLPTEYNEQFF.

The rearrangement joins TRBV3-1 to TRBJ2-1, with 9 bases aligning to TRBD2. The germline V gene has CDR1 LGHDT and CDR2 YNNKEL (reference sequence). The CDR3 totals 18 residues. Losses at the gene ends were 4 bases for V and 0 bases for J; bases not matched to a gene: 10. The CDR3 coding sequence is TGTGCCAGCAGCCCCATAGCGGGGGCCTTAAGCTCCTACAATGAGCAGTTCTTC. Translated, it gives CASSPIAGALSSYNEQFF.

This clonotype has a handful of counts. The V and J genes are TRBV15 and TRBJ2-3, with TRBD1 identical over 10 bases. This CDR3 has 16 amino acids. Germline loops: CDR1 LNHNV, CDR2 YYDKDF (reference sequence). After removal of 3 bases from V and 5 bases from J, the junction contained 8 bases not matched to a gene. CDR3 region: CATSSGDRGRLDTQYF. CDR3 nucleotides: TGTGCCACCAGCAGCGGAGACAGGGGGCGACTAGATACGCAGTATTTT.

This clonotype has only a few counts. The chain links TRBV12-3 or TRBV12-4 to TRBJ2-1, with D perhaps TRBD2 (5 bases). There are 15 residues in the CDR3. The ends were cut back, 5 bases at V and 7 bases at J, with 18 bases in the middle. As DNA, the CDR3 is TGTGCCAGCAGTCCCCTAGCAAAGACCACTAATGAGCAGTTCTTC. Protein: CASSPLAKTTNEQFF.

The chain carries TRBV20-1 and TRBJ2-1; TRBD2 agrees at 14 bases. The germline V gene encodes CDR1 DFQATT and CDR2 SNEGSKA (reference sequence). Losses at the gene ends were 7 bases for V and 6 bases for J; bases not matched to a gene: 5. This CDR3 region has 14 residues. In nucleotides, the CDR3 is TGCAGTGACCCGGGACTAGCGGGGGTCAATGAGCAGTTCTTC. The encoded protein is CSDPGLAGVNEQFF.

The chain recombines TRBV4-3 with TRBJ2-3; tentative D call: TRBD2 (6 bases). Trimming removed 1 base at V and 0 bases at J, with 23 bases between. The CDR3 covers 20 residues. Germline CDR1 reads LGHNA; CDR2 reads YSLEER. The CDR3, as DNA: TGCGCCAGCAGCCAAGGGGACTGGCAAGCAAGAGTGACTAGCACAGATACGCAGTATTTT. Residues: CASSQGDWQARVTSTDTQYF.

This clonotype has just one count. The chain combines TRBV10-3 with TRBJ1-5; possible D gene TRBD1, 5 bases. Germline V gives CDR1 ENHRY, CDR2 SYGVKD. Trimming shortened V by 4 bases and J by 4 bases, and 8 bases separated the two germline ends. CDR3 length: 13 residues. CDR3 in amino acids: CAISVGENQPQHF. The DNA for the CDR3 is TGTGCCATCAGTGTGGGGGAGAATCAGCCCCAGCATTTT.

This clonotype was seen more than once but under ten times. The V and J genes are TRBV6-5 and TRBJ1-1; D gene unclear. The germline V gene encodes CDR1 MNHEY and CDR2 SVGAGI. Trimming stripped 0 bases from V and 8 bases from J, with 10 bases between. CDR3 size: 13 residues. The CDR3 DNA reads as TGTGCCAGCAGTTACTCGAGTGTTGAAGAAGCTTTCTTT. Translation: CASSYSSVEEAFF.

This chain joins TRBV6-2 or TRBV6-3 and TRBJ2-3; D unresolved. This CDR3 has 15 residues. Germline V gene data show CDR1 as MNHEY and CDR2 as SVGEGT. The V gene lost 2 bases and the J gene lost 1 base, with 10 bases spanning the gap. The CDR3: CASSYGSGRTDTQYF. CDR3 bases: TGTGCCAGCAGTTACGGGTCCGGACGCACAGATACGCAGTATTTT.

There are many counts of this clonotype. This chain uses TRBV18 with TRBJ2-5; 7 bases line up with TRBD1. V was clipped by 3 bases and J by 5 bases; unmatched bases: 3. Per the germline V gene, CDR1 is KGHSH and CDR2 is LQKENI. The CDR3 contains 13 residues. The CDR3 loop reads CASSPGTVETQYF. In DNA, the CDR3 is TGTGCCAGCTCACCCGGGACAGTTGAGACCCAGTACTTC. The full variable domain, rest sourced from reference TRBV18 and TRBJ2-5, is NAGVMQNPRHLVRRRGQEARLRCSPMKGHSHVYWYRQLPEEGLKFMVYLQKENIIDESGMPKERFSAEFPKEGPSILRIQQVVRGDSAAYFCASSPGTVETQYFGPGTRLLVL.

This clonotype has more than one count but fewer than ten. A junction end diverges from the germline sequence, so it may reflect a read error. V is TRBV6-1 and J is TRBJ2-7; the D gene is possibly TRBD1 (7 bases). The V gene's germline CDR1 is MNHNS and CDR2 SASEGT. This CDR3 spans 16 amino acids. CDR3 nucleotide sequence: TGTGCCAGCAGTGAACCGCGAGGCAGGGGGGTTTACGAGCAGCACTTC. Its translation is CASSEPRGRGVYEQHF.

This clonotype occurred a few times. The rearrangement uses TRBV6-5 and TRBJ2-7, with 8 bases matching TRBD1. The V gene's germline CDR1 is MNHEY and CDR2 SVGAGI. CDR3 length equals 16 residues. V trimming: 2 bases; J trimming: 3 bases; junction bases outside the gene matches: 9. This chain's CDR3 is CASSYDGQGDIYEQYF. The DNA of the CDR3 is TGTGCCAGCAGTTACGACGGACAGGGTGATATCTACGAGCAGTACTTC.

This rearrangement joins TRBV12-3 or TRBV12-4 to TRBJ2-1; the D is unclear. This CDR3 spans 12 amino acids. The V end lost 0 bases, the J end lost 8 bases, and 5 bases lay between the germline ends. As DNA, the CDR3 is TGTGCCAGCAGTTTAGCTAAGGATGAGCAGTTCTTC. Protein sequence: CASSLAKDEQFF.

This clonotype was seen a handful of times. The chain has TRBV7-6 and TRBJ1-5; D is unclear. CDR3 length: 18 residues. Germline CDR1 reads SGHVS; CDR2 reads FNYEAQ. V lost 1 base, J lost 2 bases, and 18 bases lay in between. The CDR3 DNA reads TGTGCCAGCAGCTTAGATCCCCCGACGACGAGGGGCAATCAGCCCCAGCATTTT. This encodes CASSLDPPTTRGNQPQHF.

CDR3 sequence reads: CASSQDYVGLAGRPYNEQFF. In nucleotides, the CDR3 is TGCGCCAGCAGCCAAGATTATGTGGGACTAGCGGGGAGACCCTACAATGAGCAGTTCTTC. J is TRBJ2-1 and V is TRBV4-1; TRBD2 matches at 13 bases. The CDR3 has 20 residues. V was clipped by 0 bases and J by 2 bases; unmatched bases: 10. The germline V gene encodes CDR1 MGHRA and CDR2 YSYEKL.